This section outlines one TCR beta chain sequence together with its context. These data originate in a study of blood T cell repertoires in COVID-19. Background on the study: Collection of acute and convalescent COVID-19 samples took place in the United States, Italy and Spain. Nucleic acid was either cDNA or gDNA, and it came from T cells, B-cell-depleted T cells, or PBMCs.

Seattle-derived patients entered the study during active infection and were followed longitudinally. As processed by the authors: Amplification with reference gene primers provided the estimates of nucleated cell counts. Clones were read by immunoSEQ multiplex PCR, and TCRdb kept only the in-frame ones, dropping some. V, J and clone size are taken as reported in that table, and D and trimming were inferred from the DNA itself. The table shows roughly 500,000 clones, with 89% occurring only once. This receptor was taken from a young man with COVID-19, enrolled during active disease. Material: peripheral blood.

The CDR3: CASSQDGPGWGNQPQHF. CDR3 DNA: TGCGCCAGCAGCCAAGATGGACCAGGGTGGGGCAATCAGCCCCAGCATTTT. The gene calls are TRBV4-1 and TRBJ1-5; D may be TRBD1 (5 bases). Germline V gene lookup returns CDR1 MGHRA and CDR2 YSYEKL. CDR3 size: 17 residues. V was pared by 0 bases and J by 2 bases, with 14 bases between.